This T cell receptor (beta chain) comes out of a study of shared clonotypes between healthy human individuals. It was CD45RO-negative cells, positively selected for CCR7, that made up naive CD8 cells, with terminally differentiated effector memory CD45RA+ cells excluded. Measured with immunoSEQ multiplex PCR; TCRdb has only the in-frame clones, and not every one. The table lists about 1,900,000 clones, over 85% of them singletons. The V gene lost 6 bases and the J gene lost 1 base, with 11 bases spanning the gap. The germline CDR1 and CDR2 sequences are MNHEY and SVGAGI. The CDR3 has 14 residues. This receptor was taken from a man between 18 and 35 years old in good health. The sequenced material came from naive CD8+ T cells sorted from blood. V usage is TRBV6-5 and J usage is TRBJ2-3; a weak D match, TRBD2 (5 bases). CDR3 amino acids: CASRGLGGTDTQYF. CDR3 coding DNA: TGTGCCAGCAGAGGACTCGGGGGCACAGATACGCAGTATTTT.